This T cell receptor (beta chain) was obtained from a study of blood T cell repertoires in COVID-19. Study-level background: Material from acute and convalescent COVID-19 was sourced from the United States, Italy and Spain. T cells, B-cell-depleted T cells, or PBMCs supplied cDNA or gDNA.

Clones were sequenced by immunoSEQ multiplex PCR, and TCRdb holds only the in-frame ones, with some missing. Counted here are roughly 170,000 clones, around 78% occurring once; the ten biggest clones make up 4.4%. CDR3 size: 15 residues. Germline CDR1 is LNHNV and CDR2 is YYDKDF (reference sequence). The V gene lost 0 bases and the J gene lost 2 bases, with 5 bases spanning the gap. Researchers sorted participants into cohorts using their self-reported clinical history. This sequence joins TRBV15 and TRBJ2-6, with D perhaps TRBD1 (5 bases). This clonotype was sampled from a woman aged 45-65 years who had recovered from COVID-19. The sample was PBMCs or T cells enriched from blood (not recorded which). In DNA form, the CDR3 reads TGTGCCACCAGCAGAGACAGGGCTGGGGCCAACGTCCTGACTTTC. Translation: CATSRDRAGANVLTF. The variable domain in full, completed from reference TRBV15 and TRBJ2-6, reads DAMVIQNPRYQVTQFGKPVTLSCSQTLNHNVMYWYQQKSSQAPKLLFHYYDKDFNNEADTPDNFQSRRPNTSFCFLDIRSPGLGDTAMYLCATSRDRAGANVLTFGAGSRLTVL.